The rows below give T cell receptor beta chains drawn from one sample of a study of OX40 agonist ivuxolimab in advanced cancers. The table came from immunoSEQ multiplex PCR; TCRdb's copy has only in-frame clones and leaves some out. This table holds tens of thousands of clones, approximately 89% found once. Specimen: CD4+ or CD8+ T cells sorted from blood, collected in a trial of the OX40 agonist ivuxolimab. The source is an adult with an advanced solid tumor such as melanoma, head and neck, liver or kidney cancer. The CDR3 runs from the conserved cysteine through the conserved F or W. Each record gives: D gene, V gene, J gene, clone size, CDR3 protein, CDR3 DNA. A D gene is named only where the DNA matches it firmly. Not all rows give a size; the values are once, few, many and, for expanded clones, a class.

NA,TRBV7-9,TRBJ2-5,NA,CASSFAETQYF,TGTGCCAGCAGCTTTGCAGAGACCCAGTACTTC
TRBD2,TRBV11-3,TRBJ2-3,NA,CASSRGGLDTDTQYF,TGTGCCAGCAGCCGGGGAGGGCTGGACACAGATACGCAGTATTTT
TRBD1,TRBV14,TRBJ2-3,NA,CASSQGWGQLTDTQYF,TGTGCCAGCAGCCAAGGATGGGGACAGCTCACAGATACGCAGTATTTT
NA,TRBV6-5,TRBJ2-3,NA,CASRKRQVSDTQYF,TGTGCCAGCAGAAAACGACAGGTGTCGGATACGCAGTATTTT
NA,TRBV19,TRBJ1-1,NA,CASSIVAGSTEAFF,TGTGCCAGTAGTATAGTGGCAGGGAGCACTGAAGCTTTCTTT
NA,TRBV7-2,TRBJ1-2,NA,CASSLEADVGYTF,TGTGCCAGCAGCTTAGAAGCAGACGTTGGCTACACCTTC
NA,TRBV5-1,TRBJ1-2,NA,CASSPLGRSYGYTF,TGCGCCAGCAGCCCCTTAGGCAGGAGCTATGGCTACACCTTC
NA,TRBV29-1,TRBJ1-1,few,CSVERDLNTEAFF,TGCAGCGTTGAAAGGGACCTGAACACTGAAGCTTTCTTT
NA,TRBV28,TRBJ2-1,NA,CASSQNSNEQFF,TGTGCCAGCAGCCAAAACTCCAATGAGCAGTTCTTC
NA,TRBV5-1,TRBJ2-5,once,CASSLVGPQGETQYF,TGCGCCAGCAGCTTGGTGGGACCGCAGGGAGAGACCCAGTACTTC
NA,TRBV6-1,TRBJ2-5,NA,CASSDQPGGETQYF,TGTGCCAGCAGTGACCAACCCGGGGGAGAGACCCAGTACTTC
NA,TRBV7-2,TRBJ1-3,NA,CASSLGGRGSGNTIYF,TGTGCCAGCAGCTTAGGGGGTAGGGGGAGTGGAAACACCATATATTTT
TRBD1,TRBV29-1,TRBJ2-7,NA,CSVGTDSYEQYF,TGCAGCGTCGGGACAGATTCCTACGAGCAGTACTTC
NA,TRBV9,TRBJ2-3,NA,CASSVGATVDTQYF,TGTGCCAGCAGCGTAGGGGCTACCGTAGATACGCAGTATTTT
TRBD1,TRBV6-6,TRBJ2-7,NA,CASSLTWDRGREQYF,TGTGCCAGCAGCCTTACTTGGGACAGGGGGCGCGAGCAGTACTTC
NA,TRBV11-2,TRBJ2-1,NA,CASSLIQGLDEQFF,TGTGCCAGCAGCTTAATCCAGGGTTTAGATGAGCAGTTCTTC
NA,TRBV11-3,TRBJ2-5,NA,CASSSGALETQYF,TGTGCCAGCAGCTCTGGGGCACTAGAGACCCAGTACTTC
TRBD2,TRBV9,TRBJ2-3,NA,CASSVARASGRTDTQYF,TGTGCCAGCAGCGTCGCTCGGGCTAGCGGACGCACAGATACGCAGTATTTT
NA,TRBV6-1,TRBJ2-5,NA,CASSPGPSETQYF,TGTGCCAGCAGTCCAGGACCCTCGGAGACCCAGTACTTC
NA,TRBV5-1,TRBJ2-3,NA,CASSYSPGLAEDTQYF,TGCGCCAGCAGCTACAGCCCGGGACTGGCTGAGGATACGCAGTATTTT
TRBD1,TRBV10-3,TRBJ1-2,NA,CAIAGGNNYGYTF,TGTGCCATCGCAGGGGGAAATAACTATGGCTACACCTTC
TRBD1,TRBV28,TRBJ2-2,NA,CASSPAGTANTGELFF,TGTGCCAGCAGCCCCGCTGGGACAGCGAACACCGGGGAGCTGTTTTTT
TRBD1,TRBV19,TRBJ1-5,NA,CASSILDRVNQPQHF,TGTGCCAGTAGTATCCTTGACAGGGTAAATCAGCCCCAGCATTTT
TRBD2,TRBV5-1,TRBJ2-2,once,CASSLASGGLGELFF,TGCGCCAGCAGCTTGGCTAGCGGGGGGCTCGGGGAGCTGTTTTTT
NA,TRBV2,TRBJ2-4,NA,CASSRFWGTGGQGKNIQYF,TGTGCCAGCAGTAGATTTTGGGGGACTGGGGGTCAAGGCAAAAACATTCAGTACTTC
NA,TRBV11-2,TRBJ2-2,NA,CASSLDVVARAAGELFF,TGTGCCAGCAGCTTAGATGTGGTAGCCCGAGCAGCCGGGGAGCTGTTTTTT
NA,TRBV11-3,TRBJ2-3,NA,CASSLDQGLDTQYF,TGTGCCAGCAGCTTAGATCAAGGGCTAGATACGCAGTATTTT
TRBD1,TRBV28,TRBJ1-1,few,CASTSYRDREAFF,TGTGCCAGCACCTCCTACCGAGACAGGGAGGCTTTCTTT
NA,TRBV10-3,TRBJ1-3,once,CAISYSRTPSSGNTIYF,TGTGCCATCAGCTATTCCAGGACACCAAGCTCTGGAAACACCATATATTTT
TRBD2,TRBV7-2,TRBJ2-7,NA,CASSNPGLAAYEQYF,TGTGCCAGCAGCAACCCGGGACTAGCGGCGTACGAGCAGTACTTC
NA,TRBV6-1,TRBJ2-5,NA,CASSTGQVQETQYF,TGTGCCAGCAGTACAGGACAAGTTCAAGAGACCCAGTACTTC
NA,TRBV6-6,TRBJ1-1,NA,CASSYSSGKNTEAFF,TGTGCCAGCAGTTACTCGTCGGGGAAAAACACTGAAGCTTTCTTT
NA,TRBV28,TRBJ2-3,NA,CASSRGTENTQYF,TGTGCCAGCAGCCGGGGAACGGAAAATACGCAGTATTTT
TRBD2,TRBV7-9,TRBJ2-5,NA,CASSFNGLAQETQYF,TGTGCCAGCAGCTTCAACGGACTAGCACAAGAGACCCAGTACTTC
NA,TRBV29-1,TRBJ1-4,NA,CSVEVRGASAEKLFF,TGCAGCGTTGAAGTAAGAGGGGCGTCCGCTGAAAAACTGTTTTTT
NA,TRBV21-1,TRBJ1-5,once,CASSGRQGGF,TGTGCCAGCAGCGGACGACAGGGGGGTTTT
NA,TRBV6-1,TRBJ2-3,NA,CASTRDFTDTQYF,TGTGCCAGCACCCGAGACTTTACAGATACGCAGTATTTT
NA,TRBV9,TRBJ2-3,NA,CASSVLGPDTQYF,TGTGCCAGCAGCGTCCTCGGGCCAGATACGCAGTATTTT
NA,TRBV20-1,TRBJ2-7,NA,CSASPGDEQYF,TGCAGTGCTAGTCCGGGTGACGAGCAGTACTTC
NA,TRBV18,TRBJ2-1,few,CASSPPPGGFEQFF,TGTGCCAGCTCACCACCCCCCGGGGGTTTTGAGCAGTTCTTC
NA,TRBV11-2,TRBJ2-6,NA,CASSTKSGANVLTF,TGTGCCAGCAGCACAAAATCCGGGGCCAACGTCCTGACTTTC
NA,TRBV11-1,TRBJ2-2,NA,CASSLVVSTGELFF,TGTGCCAGCAGCTTAGTGGTGTCCACCGGGGAGCTGTTTTTT
NA,TRBV19,TRBJ1-2,NA,CASSLTLGVLDSSYTF,TGTGCCAGTAGTCTCACGTTAGGGGTCCTGGATTCGAGCTACACCTTC
TRBD1,TRBV5-1,TRBJ1-2,once,CASSLGQGLRGYTF,TGCGCCAGCAGCTTGGGACAGGGGTTGCGTGGCTACACCTTC
NA,TRBV18,TRBJ1-6,NA,CASSPETGRGSPLHF,TGTGCCAGCTCACCAGAAACAGGGAGGGGTTCACCCCTCCACTTT
TRBD1,TRBV2,TRBJ2-3,NA,CASRRQGSLTDTQYF,TGTGCCAGCAGGAGACAGGGATCTCTCACAGATACGCAGTATTTT
TRBD1,TRBV29-1,TRBJ1-1,few,CSVWGTGEAFF,TGCAGCGTTTGGGGGACAGGTGAAGCTTTCTTT
NA,TRBV5-1,TRBJ1-2,NA,CASSSTASQGSYGYTF,TGCGCCAGCAGCTCGACAGCTTCACAGGGATCCTATGGCTACACCTTC